The clone carrying this TCR beta chain has a count of ten or more. The CDR3 spans 15 residues. Between the trimmed V and J ends, which lost 8 bases and 4 bases, there was a span of 18 bases. TCRdb analysed the RT-PCR reads with MiXCR anew, one entry per CDR3 protein. The table has about 570,000 distinct CDR3 sequences, about 11% seen once. This entry belongs to a study of response to subunit inactivated influenza vaccine. The sample was also reused in another study, on T cells expressing NK-cell markers. From that report: Template switching by 5'RACE with UMIs generated the TCR beta cDNA. From sorted CD3+CD56+NKG2C+, CD3+CD56+NKG2C- and CD3+CD56-NKG2C+ T cells came the TCR beta repertoires. An anti-gamma-delta TCR antibody confined sorting to alpha-beta TCR T cells across several of the experiments. HCMV specificity of expanded NKG2C+ T cell clones remained unclear.

The source material was PBMCs from blood, sampled on the day of vaccination. The receptor was derived from a man over 45 who received an inactivated influenza vaccine. This rearrangement joins TRBV12-3 or TRBV12-4 to TRBJ2-4, with a tentative D call TRBD1 (6 bases). This CDR3 reads CASAGSRDIKNIQYF. The CDR3 DNA reads TGTGCCAGCGCCGGTTCCCGGGACATAAAAAACATTCAGTACTTC.